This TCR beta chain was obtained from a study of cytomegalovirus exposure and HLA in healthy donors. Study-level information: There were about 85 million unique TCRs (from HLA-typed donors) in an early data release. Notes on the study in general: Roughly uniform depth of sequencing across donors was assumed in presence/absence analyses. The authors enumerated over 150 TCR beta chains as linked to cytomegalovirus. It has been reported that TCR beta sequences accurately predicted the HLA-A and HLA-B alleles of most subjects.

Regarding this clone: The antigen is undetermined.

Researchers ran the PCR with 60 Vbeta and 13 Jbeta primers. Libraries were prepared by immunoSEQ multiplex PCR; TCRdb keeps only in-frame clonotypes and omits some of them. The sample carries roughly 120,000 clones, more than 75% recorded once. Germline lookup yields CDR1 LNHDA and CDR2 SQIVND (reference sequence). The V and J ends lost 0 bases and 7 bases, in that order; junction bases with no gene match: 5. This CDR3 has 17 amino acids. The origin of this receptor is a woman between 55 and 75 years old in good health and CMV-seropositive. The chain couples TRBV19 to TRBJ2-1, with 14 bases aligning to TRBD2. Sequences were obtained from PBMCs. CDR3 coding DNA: TGTGCCAGTAGTATAGAGGGACTAGCGGGAGTCAAAAATGAGCAGTTCTTC. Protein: CASSIEGLAGVKNEQFF.